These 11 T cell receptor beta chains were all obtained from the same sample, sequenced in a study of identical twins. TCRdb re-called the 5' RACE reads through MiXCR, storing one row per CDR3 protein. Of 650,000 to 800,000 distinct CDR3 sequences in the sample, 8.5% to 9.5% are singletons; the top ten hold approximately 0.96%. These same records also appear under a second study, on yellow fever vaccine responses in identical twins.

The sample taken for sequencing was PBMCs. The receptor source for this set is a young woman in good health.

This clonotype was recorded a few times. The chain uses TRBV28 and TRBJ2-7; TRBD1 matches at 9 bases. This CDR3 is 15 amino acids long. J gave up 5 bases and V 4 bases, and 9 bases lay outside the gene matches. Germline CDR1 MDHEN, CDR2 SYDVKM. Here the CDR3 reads CASSSYPQGADEQYF. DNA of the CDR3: TGTGCCAGCAGTTCATACCCACAGGGGGCGGACGAGCAGTACTTC.

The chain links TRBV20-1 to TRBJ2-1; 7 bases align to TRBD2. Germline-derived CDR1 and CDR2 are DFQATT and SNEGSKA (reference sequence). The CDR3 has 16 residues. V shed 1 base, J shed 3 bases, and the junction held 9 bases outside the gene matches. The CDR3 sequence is CSARGISGANYNEQFF. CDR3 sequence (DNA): TGCAGTGCTAGAGGTATAAGCGGGGCAAACTACAATGAGCAGTTCTTC.

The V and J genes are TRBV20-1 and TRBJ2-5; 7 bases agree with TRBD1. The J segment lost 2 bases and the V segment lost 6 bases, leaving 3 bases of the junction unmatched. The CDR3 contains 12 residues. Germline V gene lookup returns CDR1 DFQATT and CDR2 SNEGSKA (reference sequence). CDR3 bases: TGCAGTGCGTGGACAGGACAAGAGACCCAGTACTTC. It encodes CSAWTGQETQYF.

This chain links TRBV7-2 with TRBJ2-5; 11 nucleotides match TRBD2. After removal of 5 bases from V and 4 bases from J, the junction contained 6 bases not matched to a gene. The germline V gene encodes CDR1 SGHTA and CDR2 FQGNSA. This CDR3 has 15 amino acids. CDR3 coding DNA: TGTGCCAGCAGCATTAGCGGGGGGGCGGCAGAGACCCAGTACTTC. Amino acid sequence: CASSISGGAAETQYF.

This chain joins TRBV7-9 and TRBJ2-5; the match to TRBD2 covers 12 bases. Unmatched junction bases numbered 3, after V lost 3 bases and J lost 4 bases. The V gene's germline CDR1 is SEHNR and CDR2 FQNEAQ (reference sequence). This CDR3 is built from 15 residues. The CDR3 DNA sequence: TGTGCCAGCAGCTTCCCACTAGCGGGGGGAGAGACCCAGTACTTC. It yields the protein CASSFPLAGGETQYF.

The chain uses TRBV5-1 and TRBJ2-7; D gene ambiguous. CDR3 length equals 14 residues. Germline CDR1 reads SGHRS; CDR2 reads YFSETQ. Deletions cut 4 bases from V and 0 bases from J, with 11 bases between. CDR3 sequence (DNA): TGCGCCAGCAGCCCTGACACCTACTCCTACGAGCAGTACTTC. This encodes CASSPDTYSYEQYF.

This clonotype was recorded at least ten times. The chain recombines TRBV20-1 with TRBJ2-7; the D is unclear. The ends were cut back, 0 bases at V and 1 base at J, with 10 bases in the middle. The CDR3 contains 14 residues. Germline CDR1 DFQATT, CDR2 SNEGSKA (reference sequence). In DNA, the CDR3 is TGCAGTGCTAGAGATTCCCGGCGGTCCTACGAGCAGTACTTC. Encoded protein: CSARDSRRSYEQYF.

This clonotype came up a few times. The CDR3 bases are TGTGCCAGCAGCAAGGGTGGAAACATTCAGTACTTC. It translates to CASSKGGNIQYF. The chain has TRBV21-1 and TRBJ2-4. TRBV21-1 is annotated as a pseudogene. This CDR3 is built from 12 residues.

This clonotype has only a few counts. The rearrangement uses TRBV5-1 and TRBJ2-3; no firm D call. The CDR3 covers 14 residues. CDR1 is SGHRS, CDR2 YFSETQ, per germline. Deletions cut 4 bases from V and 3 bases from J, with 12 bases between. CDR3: CASSELVGTDTQYF. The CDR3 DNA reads TGCGCCAGCAGCGAGCTAGTGGGAACAGATACGCAGTATTTT.

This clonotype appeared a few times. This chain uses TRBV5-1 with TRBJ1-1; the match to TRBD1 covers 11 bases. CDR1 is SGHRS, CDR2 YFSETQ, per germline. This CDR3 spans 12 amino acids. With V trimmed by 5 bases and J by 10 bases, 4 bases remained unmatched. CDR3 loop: CASRDGQGAAFF. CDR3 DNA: TGCGCCAGCAGGGACGGACAGGGGGCAGCTTTCTTT. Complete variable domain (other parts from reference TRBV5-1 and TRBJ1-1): KAGVTQTPRYLIKTRGQQVTLSCSPISGHRSVSWYQQTPGQGLQFLFEYFSETQRNKGNFPGRFSGRQFSNSRSEMNVSTLELGDSALYLCASRDGQGAAFFGQGTRLTVV.

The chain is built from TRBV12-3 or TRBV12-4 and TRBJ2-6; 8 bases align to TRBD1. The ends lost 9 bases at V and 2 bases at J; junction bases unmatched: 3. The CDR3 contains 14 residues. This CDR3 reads CASLDRAGANVLTF. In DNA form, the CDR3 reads TGTGCCAGTTTGGACAGGGCTGGGGCCAACGTCCTGACTTTC.